The text below deals with one T cell receptor beta chain. The target antigen is unknown. These data originate in a study of molecular identifiers for immune sequencing clone quantification. Study observations and caveats: In cases of identical TCR molecules sharing a barcode, highly expanded clone sizes could be underestimated.

TCRdb analysed the PCR reads with MiXCR anew, one entry per CDR3 protein. The table lists about 86,000 distinct CDR3 sequences, more than 20% of them singletons. The germline CDR1 and CDR2 sequences are SGHDT and YYEEEE. V was shortened by 1 base and J by 3 bases, with 16 bases between the two germline ends. CDR3 length: 16 residues. The chain combines TRBV5-6 with TRBJ1-1; perhaps TRBD1 as D (5 bases). The sequenced sample was naive CD8+ T cells from blood, with Jurkat cell RNA spiked in. Subset noted: FACS-sorted CD8+CD4-CCR7+CD45RA+ naive T cells. This receptor was obtained from a human donor in good health. Some libraries in this study had Jurkat cell RNA spiked in. In DNA form, the CDR3 reads TGTGCCAGCAGCTTGTCTAACTACGGGACCTACACTGAAGCTTTCTTT. Translated: CASSLSNYGTYTEAFF. The full variable domain, completed using reference TRBV5-6 and TRBJ1-1, is DAGVTQSPTHLIKTRGQQVTLRCSPKSGHDTVSWYQQALGQGPQFIFQYYEEEERQRGNFPDRFSGHQFPNYSSELNVNALLLGDSALYLCASSLSNYGTYTEAFFGQGTRLTVV.